This TCR beta chain was captured by sequencing in a study of cytomegalovirus exposure and HLA in healthy donors. Unmatched junction bases numbered 2, after V lost 2 bases and J lost 1 base. Germline CDR1 and CDR2: SGHTA and FQGNSA. The CDR3 has 15 residues. This PCR relied on a set of 60 Vbeta primers and 13 Jbeta primers. Produced via immunoSEQ multiplex PCR; TCRdb's table is partial and in-frame only. The repertoire holds approximately 190,000 clones, with roughly 80% as singletons. The TCR sequence derives from a young woman in good health and CMV-seropositive. The chain links TRBV7-2 to TRBJ2-1; the match to TRBD2 covers 7 bases. Sequenced material: PBMCs. CDR3 DNA: TGTGCCAGCAGCTTATCCGGGGGGTCCTACAATGAGCAGTTCTTC. It codes for CASSLSGGSYNEQFF.